This T cell receptor (beta chain) was obtained from a study of blood T cell repertoires in COVID-19. The data were produced by immunoSEQ multiplex PCR, yet TCRdb's version contains in-frame clones alone and is incomplete. Of 350,000 to 450,000 clones in the sample, 90% to 95% were seen once. Details on this clone: The same CDR3 arises from other DNA sequences in this sample as well.

This study enrolled people aged roughly 18 to 89 from around 26 US geographic areas. Germline V lookup: CDR1 SGHAT, CDR2 FQNNGV. V lost 3 bases to trimming and J lost 2 bases; unmatched junction nucleotides: 2. The CDR3 consists of 14 residues. The V gene is TRBV11-2, the J gene TRBJ1-2; 8 positions match TRBD1. The sequence came from a woman aged 40 to 49 who had been exposed to COVID-19. Sequenced: PBMCs or T cells enriched from blood (not recorded which). DNA of the CDR3: TGTGCCAGCAGCTTCAGGGGGCCAAACTATGGCTACACCTTC. It specifies CASSFRGPNYGYTF. The full variable domain, its missing parts supplied by reference TRBV11-2 and TRBJ1-2, is EAGVAQSPRYKIIEKRQSVAFWCNPISGHATLYWYQQILGQGPKLLIQFQNNGVVDDSQLPKDRFSAERLKGVDSTLKIQPAKLEDSAVYLCASSFRGPNYGYTFGSGTRLTVV.